Below, 4 T cell receptor beta chains from the same sample are listed, as sequenced in a study of response to subunit inactivated influenza vaccine (dated 2018 in TCRdb). Receptors were amplified or captured by RT-PCR. The data were produced on an Illumina HiSeq 2500. Starting from the raw public reads, TCRdb applied fastp trimming at Q25, assembled clones with MiXCR and retained in-frame beta chains. Each entry is one CDR3 protein sequence, shown with its most common DNA and genes. The sample yields around 600,000 distinct CDR3 sequences; over 9% were counted once. The ten largest clones add up to 9.5% to 11% of the sample. These data were also reused for a study on T cells expressing NK-cell markers. The second paper states: 5'RACE template switching, by which a universal primer site and unique molecular identifiers were added, was used to make TCR beta cDNA libraries.

Sequencing used PBMCs from blood, obtained on the day of vaccination. The receptor source for this set is a man in his fifties who received an inactivated influenza vaccine. Donor details come from another sample of the same person, matched by shared clones.

This clonotype was counted ten times or more. V usage is TRBV27 and J usage is TRBJ2-3; possible D gene TRBD2, 6 bases. This CDR3 has 14 amino acids. V lost 2 bases, J lost 2 bases, and 8 bases lay in between. Germline CDR1 MNHEY, CDR2 SMNVEV (reference sequence). The CDR3 here is CASSLGRNTDTQYF. The CDR3 DNA sequence: TGTGCCAGCAGTTTAGGGAGGAACACAGATACGCAGTATTTT.

The genes are TRBV5-4 and TRBJ2-1; possible D gene TRBD1, 5 bases. This CDR3 is 13 amino acids long. V lost 4 bases and J lost 9, with 14 bases in between. The germline CDR1 and CDR2 sequences are SGHNT and YYREEE (reference sequence). The DNA of the CDR3 is TGTGCCAGCAGCCCGGACGGCCAGGGTGAGCAGTTCTTC. Translation: CASSPDGQGEQFF.

This clonotype has only a few counts. CDR3 coding DNA: TGTGCCACCAGCAGAGATGTGGACTTACGTCTTAGCACAGATACGCAGTATTTT. This gives the protein CATSRDVDLRLSTDTQYF. The rearrangement joins TRBV15 to TRBJ2-3, with D tentatively TRBD2 (5 bases). Per the germline V gene, CDR1 is LNHNV and CDR2 is YYDKDF (reference sequence). V was trimmed by 0 bases and J by 0 bases, leaving 16 bases between them. The CDR3 runs to 18 residues. The variable domain in full, with the rest retrieved from reference TRBV15 and TRBJ2-3, is DAMVIQNPRYQVTQFGKPVTLSCSQTLNHNVMYWYQQKSSQAPKLLFHYYDKDFNNEADTPDNFQSRRPNTSFCFLDIRSPGLGDTAMYLCATSRDVDLRLSTDTQYFGPGTRLTVL.

Many counts were recorded for this clonotype. The V call is TRBV20-1, the J call TRBJ2-7, with D uncertain. This CDR3 region has 13 residues. The germline V gene has CDR1 DFQATT and CDR2 SNEGSKA (reference sequence). V gave up 7 bases and J gave up 0 bases, with 13 bases separating them. The CDR3 region has the DNA TGCAGTGATACATCGCCTTCCTCCTACGAGCAGTACTTC. It yields the protein CSDTSPSSYEQYF.